The 16 T cell receptor beta chains presented below share a single source sample, sequenced in a study of blood T cell repertoires in COVID-19. Assay used: immunoSEQ multiplex PCR; TCRdb lists only in-frame clones, some missing. Here the sample spans roughly 360,000 clones, over 75% being singletons. Specimen: PBMCs or T cells enriched from blood (not recorded which). These receptors were collected from a woman in her thirties with acute COVID-19.

The rearrangement uses TRBV9 and TRBJ2-2; 16 nucleotides match TRBD2. This CDR3 contains 20 residues. Germline-derived CDR1 and CDR2 are SGDLS and YYNGEE. V lost 3 bases, J lost 7 bases, and 15 bases stayed unmatched. CDR3 bases: TGTGCCAGCAGCGCTCTTCCCGGGACTAGCGGGGGGGCCTCCCGCGGGGAGCTGTTTTTT. This encodes CASSALPGTSGGASRGELFF.

The V and J genes are TRBV9 and TRBJ2-3, with D possibly TRBD2 on 5 matching bases. Germline lookup yields CDR1 SGDLS and CDR2 YYNGEE. Between the trimmed V and J ends, which lost 4 bases and 0 bases, there was a span of 15 bases. The length of the CDR3 is 16 residues. CDR3: CASSPSWPGSTDTQYF. The CDR3 DNA sequence: TGTGCCAGCAGCCCGTCCTGGCCGGGGAGCACAGATACGCAGTATTTT.

The rearrangement links TRBV25-1 to TRBJ2-7, with 8 positions matching TRBD2. V lost 3 bases, J lost 2 bases, and 3 bases stayed unmatched. This CDR3 is 14 amino acids long. Germline CDR1 and CDR2: MGHDK and SYGVNS. For the CDR3, the DNA is TGTGCCAGCAGTGACGGGGGGGCGACCTACGAGCAGTACTTC. Translating gives CASSDGGATYEQYF.

This clone was seen once. The genes are TRBV4-2 and TRBJ2-7; 7 nucleotides align to TRBD1. The CDR3 totals 15 residues. Losses at the gene ends were 1 base for V and 3 bases for J; bases not matched to a gene: 6. In germline, CDR1 is LGHNA, CDR2 YNFKEQ. CDR3 loop: CASSQGSGQNYEQYF. The CDR3 nucleotides read TGTGCCAGCAGCCAAGGCTCGGGACAGAACTACGAGCAGTACTTC.

The chain links TRBV5-1 to TRBJ1-6; 8 nucleotides agree with TRBD1. This CDR3 has 15 residues. Looked up from germline, CDR1 is SGHRS and CDR2 is YFSETQ. V lost 2 bases to trimming and J lost 3 bases; unmatched junction nucleotides: 1. The CDR3 loop is CASSFGTGYNSPLHF. In DNA form, the CDR3 reads TGCGCCAGCAGCTTCGGGACAGGCTATAATTCACCCCTCCACTTT.

This clone occurred a few times. This chain joins TRBV6-2 or TRBV6-3 and TRBJ1-1; D possibly corresponds to TRBD1 (6 bases). The V gene lost 2 bases and the J gene lost 6 bases, with 13 bases spanning the gap. The CDR3 totals 14 residues. Germline V gene data show CDR1 as MNHEY and CDR2 as SVGEGT. CDR3 in amino acids: CASSYLGQSAEAFF. DNA for the CDR3: TGTGCCAGCAGTTACCTCGGACAGTCGGCTGAAGCTTTCTTT.

The chain joins TRBV5-5 to TRBJ1-2; no clear D. Germline V CDR1 and CDR2: SGHKS, YYEKEE (reference sequence). The V and J ends lost 2 bases and 5 bases respectively, with 22 bases between them. The CDR3 runs to 17 residues. Here the CDR3 reads CASSFIYRGEQQYGYTF. CDR3 coding DNA: TGTGCCAGCAGCTTCATCTATCGTGGGGAGCAGCAATATGGCTACACCTTC.

The rearrangement uses TRBV6-2 or TRBV6-3 and TRBJ2-2; D is ambiguous. V was trimmed by 6 bases and J by 4 bases, leaving 12 bases between them. CDR3 length: 14 residues. Germline CDR1 is MNHEY and CDR2 is SVGEGT. The CDR3 coding sequence is TGTGCCAGCAGCCGCCTAGGTGGCACCGGGGAGCTGTTTTTT. Amino acid sequence: CASSRLGGTGELFF.

The chain combines TRBV12-3 or TRBV12-4 with TRBJ2-7; 7 bases align to TRBD1. V was pared by 7 bases and J by 3 bases, with 3 bases of the junction left unmatched. This CDR3 comprises 12 residues. CDR3 DNA sequence: TGTGCCAGCACCGACAGGGACTACGAGCAGTACTTC. Encoded protein: CASTDRDYEQYF.

V and J are TRBV7-2 and TRBJ1-3; 9 bases are shared with TRBD1. Germline CDR1 is SGHTA and CDR2 is FQGNSA. The CDR3 has 17 residues. J lost 0 bases, V lost 5 bases, and 8 bases had no gene match. Here the CDR3 DNA reads TGTGCCAGCAGCGCGGCGGGACAGGGAATCTCTGGAAACACCATATATTTT. Translating it yields CASSAAGQGISGNTIYF.

The chain couples TRBV18 to TRBJ1-2, with D unclear. The CDR3 length is 14 residues. CDR1 and CDR2 from the germline V gene are KGHSH and LQKENI. Trimming cost V 2 bases and J 6 bases, with 13 bases left between them. CDR3 sequence reads: CASSPGPSPNGYTF. In DNA, the CDR3 is TGTGCCAGCTCACCAGGGCCGAGCCCTAATGGCTACACCTTC.

This rearrangement joins TRBV3-1 (or the pseudogene TRBV3-2) to TRBJ1-5; maybe TRBD1 (6 bases). V was clipped by 3 bases and J by 0 bases, with 15 bases between them. The germline gives CDR1 LGHDT, CDR2 YNNKEL (reference sequence). The CDR3 covers 17 residues. The CDR3 DNA follows: TGTGCCAGCAGCCACCCGGGACACGTATATAGCAATCAGCCCCAGCATTTT. Protein product: CASSHPGHVYSNQPQHF.

The chain employs TRBV30 and TRBJ1-2; TRBD1 might be the D (5 bases). The CDR3 has 11 residues. The germline V gene encodes CDR1 GTSNPN and CDR2 SVGIG (reference sequence). The CDR3 loop is CAADKNYGYTF. The DNA of the CDR3 is TGTGCTGCGGACAAAAACTATGGCTACACCTTC.

The V call is TRBV24-1, the J call TRBJ2-7; 8 nucleotides match TRBD1. V lost 4 bases and J lost 5; bases outside the gene matches: 12. The germline V gene encodes CDR1 KGHDR and CDR2 SFDVKD. The CDR3 runs 16 residues. The CDR3 loop reads CATSDDGTGPGDEQYF. In DNA form, the CDR3 reads TGTGCCACCAGTGACGACGGGACAGGACCAGGCGACGAGCAGTACTTC.

This chain uses TRBV4-3 with TRBJ1-1; D gene ambiguous. Trimming stripped 4 bases from V and 2 bases from J, with 14 bases between. The V gene's germline CDR1 is LGHNA and CDR2 YSLEER. The CDR3 totals 15 residues. The CDR3 spells CASSRAYIKNTEAFF. The CDR3 DNA is TGCGCCAGCAGCCGGGCCTACATCAAAAACACTGAAGCTTTCTTT.

This CDR3 reads CASSFFPPTGASEQYF. The CDR3 region has the DNA TGTGCCAGCAGTTTTTTCCCCCCGACAGGGGCAAGCGAGCAGTACTTC. This sequence joins TRBV27 and TRBJ2-7, with 8 bases matching TRBD1. This CDR3 is built from 16 residues. CDR1 and CDR2 from the germline V gene are MNHEY and SMNVEV (reference sequence). Losses at the gene ends were 3 bases for V and 6 bases for J; bases not matched to a gene: 13.